This T cell receptor beta chain is from a study of T cell responses to AZD1222 COVID-19 vaccine. CDR3 length: 17 amino acids. After removal of 0 bases from V and 4 bases from J, the junction contained 9 bases not matched to a gene. CDR1 and CDR2 (germline): SGHTA, FQGTGA. Study observations and caveats: Vaccination with two AZD1222 doses was followed by a rise in Spike-specific TCR breadth and depth. The study reported that nearly half of spike-specific TCRs target unmutated variant regions. Spike-wide coverage was observed for vaccine-associated CD4 TCRs, with dominant responses at 160-218 and 743-854.

Remarks on this clone: As yet, its antigen is unknown.

Sequencing was performed with immunoSEQ multiplex PCR; in TCRdb, only in-frame clones are kept and a portion is missing. Of some 130,000 clones in the sample, approximately 91% were seen once. This sequence was found in an adult in good health. The rearrangement uses TRBV7-3 and TRBJ2-1; 7 bases are a match to TRBD2. The material was peripheral blood, obtained on day 0 of AZD1222 vaccination. CDR3 DNA sequence: TGTGCCAGCAGCTTAACGGCCCTCGAGCGGGGATACAATGAGCAGTTCTTC. Protein product: CASSLTALERGYNEQFF.